A single sample gave rise to the 10 T cell receptor beta chains below, sequenced in a study of T-cell memory formation after mild COVID-19. MiXCR was run by TCRdb on the 5' RACE reads, yielding one entry per CDR3 protein. The sample lists about 39,000 distinct CDR3 sequences, 6.1% seen once, with around 0.81% in the top ten. The sample comprised PBMCs or a T cell subset sorted from them (not recorded which). The receptors derive from an adult who had mild COVID-19 (a few samples of this study predate the infection). Cell type and time point are not known.

This clonotype was counted many times. This sequence joins TRBV7-9 and TRBJ2-7; TRBD1 matches 7 bases. This CDR3 is built from 16 residues. J was trimmed by 1 base and V by 5 bases; bases with no gene match: 11. Germline lookup yields CDR1 SEHNR and CDR2 FQNEAQ (reference sequence). For the CDR3, the DNA is TGTGCCAGCAGCCTGTACCGGGACAGCCTTTCCTACGAGCAGTACTTC. This encodes CASSLYRDSLSYEQYF.

In this sample, this clonotype turned up many times. Here the CDR3 reads CASSVSTSTDTQYF. DNA for the CDR3: TGTGCCAGCAGCGTGTCAACAAGCACAGATACGCAGTATTTT. The rearrangement links TRBV7-2 to TRBJ2-3; D gene unclear. V lost 5 bases and J lost 0, with 9 bases in between. Looked up from germline, CDR1 is SGHTA and CDR2 is FQGNSA. The CDR3 spans 14 residues.

This clonotype showed up just a few times. The chain recombines TRBV11-3 with TRBJ2-1, with D perhaps matching TRBD1 (6 bases). The length of the CDR3 is 13 residues. The germline V gene encodes CDR1 SGHNT and CDR2 YENEEA. V was clipped by 4 bases and J by 7 bases, with 11 bases between them. For the CDR3, the DNA is TGTGCCAGCAGCTCAGAACAGGGAAATGAGCAGTTCTTC. Protein product: CASSSEQGNEQFF.

A few counts support this clonotype. The V and J genes are TRBV4-1 and TRBJ2-3; D uncertain. Trimming left V 6 bases short and J 0 bases short, with 10 bases between. CDR1 and CDR2 from the germline V gene are MGHRA and YSYEKL. CDR3 length: 14 amino acids. CDR3: CASREFPSTDTQYF. The DNA of the CDR3 is TGCGCCAGCAGGGAGTTTCCTAGCACAGATACGCAGTATTTT.

This clonotype was counted at least ten times. The chain couples TRBV9 to TRBJ2-7; D not resolved. The CDR3 length is 16 residues. The V and J ends lost 4 bases and 3 bases respectively, with 20 bases between them. Per the germline V gene, CDR1 is SGDLS and CDR2 is YYNGEE. The CDR3 loop is CASSPLVPATLYEQYF. The CDR3 DNA is TGTGCCAGCAGCCCCCTTGTCCCCGCCACCCTCTACGAGCAGTACTTC.

The chain links TRBV11-2 to TRBJ2-5, with a weak D call TRBD1 (7 bases). Germline V lookup: CDR1 SGHAT, CDR2 FQNNGV. The length of the CDR3 is 16 residues. V gave up 3 bases and J gave up 2 bases, with 16 bases separating them. The CDR3 region has the DNA TGTGCCAGCAGCTTTTATGGCAGGGGGGTTCAAGAGACCCAGTACTTC. Translation: CASSFYGRGVQETQYF.

This clonotype appeared many times. The chain carries TRBV16 and TRBJ1-1, with a possible D match to TRBD1 (6 bases). Germline V gene data show CDR1 as KGHSY and CDR2 as FQNENV. Trimming took 3 bases from V and 5 from J, leaving 19 bases between them. This CDR3 contains 16 residues. CDR3: CASSHLRIGGRTEAFF. The CDR3 coding sequence is TGTGCCAGCAGCCATCTGCGAATAGGGGGGAGGACTGAAGCTTTCTTT.

A few counts support this clonotype. The chain joins TRBV7-2 to TRBJ2-7; D possibly matches TRBD1 or TRBD2 (5 bases each). Looked up from germline, CDR1 is SGHTA and CDR2 is FQGNSA. With 8 bases removed from V and 6 bases from J, the gap between germline ends came to 14 bases. The CDR3 loop spans 12 amino acids. The CDR3 is CASAPGQGEQYF. In DNA, the CDR3 is TGTGCCAGCGCCCCGGGGCAGGGCGAGCAGTACTTC.

This clonotype has a handful of counts. V is TRBV11-3 and J is TRBJ2-5, with 9 bases identical to TRBD1. CDR3 size: 15 residues. The V gene end was trimmed by 3 bases and the J gene end by 1 base; junction bases not matched to a gene: 3. CDR1 is SGHNT, CDR2 YENEEA, per germline. The CDR3 DNA reads as TGTGCCAGCAGCTTCGGGACAGGGACCCAAGAGACCCAGTACTTC. It codes for CASSFGTGTQETQYF.

This clonotype was detected only a few times. V gene TRBV7-3 combines with J gene TRBJ2-2; 8 positions agree with TRBD1. Losses at the gene ends were 2 bases for V and 1 base for J; bases not matched to a gene: 0. Germline-derived CDR1 and CDR2 are SGHTA and FQGTGA. The CDR3 sequence is 15 residues long. This CDR3 is CASSLGTGNTGELFF. CDR3 sequence (DNA): TGTGCCAGCAGCTTAGGGACAGGGAACACCGGGGAGCTGTTTTTT.